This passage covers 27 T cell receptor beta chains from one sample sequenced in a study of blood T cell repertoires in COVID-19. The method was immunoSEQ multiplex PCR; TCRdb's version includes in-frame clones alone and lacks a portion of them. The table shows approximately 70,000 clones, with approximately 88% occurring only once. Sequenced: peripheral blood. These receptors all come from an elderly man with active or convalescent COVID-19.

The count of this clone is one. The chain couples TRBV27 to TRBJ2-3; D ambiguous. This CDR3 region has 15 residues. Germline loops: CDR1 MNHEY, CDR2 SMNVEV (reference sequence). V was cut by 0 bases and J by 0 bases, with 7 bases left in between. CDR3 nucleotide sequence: TGTGCCAGCAGTTTATCCCTCCCTAGCACAGATACGCAGTATTTT. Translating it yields CASSLSLPSTDTQYF.

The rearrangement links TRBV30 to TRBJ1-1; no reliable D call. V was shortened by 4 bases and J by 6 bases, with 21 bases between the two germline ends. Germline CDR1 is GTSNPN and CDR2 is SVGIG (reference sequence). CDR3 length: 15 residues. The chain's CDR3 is CAWTTRRIGRPEAFF. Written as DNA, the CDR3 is TGTGCCTGGACCACAAGGCGGATTGGGAGGCCTGAAGCTTTCTTT. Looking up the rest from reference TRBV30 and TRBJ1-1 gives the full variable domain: SQTIHQWPATLVQPVGSPLSLECTVEGTSNPNLYWYRQAAGRGLQLLFYSVGIGQISSEVPQNLSASRPQDRQFILSSKKLLLSDSGFYLCAWTTRRIGRPEAFFGQGTRLTVV.

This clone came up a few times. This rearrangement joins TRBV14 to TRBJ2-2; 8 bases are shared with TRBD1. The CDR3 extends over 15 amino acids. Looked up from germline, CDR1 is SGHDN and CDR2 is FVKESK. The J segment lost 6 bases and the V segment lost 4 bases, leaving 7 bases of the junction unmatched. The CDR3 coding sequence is TGTGCCAGCAGCCGGAGGACAGGGATGGCCGGGGAGCTGTTTTTT. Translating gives CASSRRTGMAGELFF. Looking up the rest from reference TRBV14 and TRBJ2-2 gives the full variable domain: EAGVTQFPSHSVIEKGQTVTLRCDPISGHDNLYWYRRVMGKEIKFLLHFVKESKQDESGMPNNRFLAERTGGTYSTLKVQPAELEDSGVYFCASSRRTGMAGELFFGEGSRLTVL.

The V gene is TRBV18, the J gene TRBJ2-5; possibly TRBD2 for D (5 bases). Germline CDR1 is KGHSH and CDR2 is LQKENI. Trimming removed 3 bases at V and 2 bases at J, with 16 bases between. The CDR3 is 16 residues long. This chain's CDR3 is CASSPGQAEGQETQYF. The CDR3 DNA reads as TGTGCCAGCTCACCTGGTCAGGCCGAGGGACAAGAGACCCAGTACTTC.

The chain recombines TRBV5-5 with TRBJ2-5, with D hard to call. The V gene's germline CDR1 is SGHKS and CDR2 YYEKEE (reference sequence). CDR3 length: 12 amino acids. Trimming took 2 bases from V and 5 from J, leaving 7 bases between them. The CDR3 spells CASSLSFETQYF. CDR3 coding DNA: TGTGCCAGCAGCTTATCTTTTGAGACCCAGTACTTC.

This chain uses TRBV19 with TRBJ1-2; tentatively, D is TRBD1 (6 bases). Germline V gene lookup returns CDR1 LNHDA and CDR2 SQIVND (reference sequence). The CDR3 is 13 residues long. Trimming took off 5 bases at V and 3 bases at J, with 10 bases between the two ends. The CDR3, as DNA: TGTGCCAGTAGTGCACAGGGAGACTATGGCTACACCTTC. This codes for CASSAQGDYGYTF.

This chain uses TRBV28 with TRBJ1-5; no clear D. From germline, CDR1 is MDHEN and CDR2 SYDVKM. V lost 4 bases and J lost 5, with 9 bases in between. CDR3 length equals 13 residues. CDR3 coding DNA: TGTGCCAGCAGTTACGGGGTAGATCAGCCCCAGCATTTT. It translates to CASSYGVDQPQHF.

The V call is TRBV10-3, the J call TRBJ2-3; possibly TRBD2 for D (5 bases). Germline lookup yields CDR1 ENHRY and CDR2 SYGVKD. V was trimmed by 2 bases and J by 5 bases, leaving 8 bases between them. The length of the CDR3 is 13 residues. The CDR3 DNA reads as TGTGCCATCAGTGAGCACAGCGGAGATACGCAGTATTTT. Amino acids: CAISEHSGDTQYF.

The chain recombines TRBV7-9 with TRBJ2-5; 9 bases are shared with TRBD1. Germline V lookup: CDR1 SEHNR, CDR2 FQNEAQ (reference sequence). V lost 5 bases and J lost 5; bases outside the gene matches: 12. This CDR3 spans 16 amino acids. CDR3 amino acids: CASSNHRGRGSETQYF. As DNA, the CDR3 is TGTGCCAGCAGCAACCACAGGGGGCGCGGCAGTGAGACCCAGTACTTC. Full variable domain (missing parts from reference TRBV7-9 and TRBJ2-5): DTGVSQNPRHKITKRGQNVTFRCDPISEHNRLYWYRQTLGQGPEFLTYFQNEAQLEKSRLLSDRFSAERPKGSFSTLEIQRTEQGDSAMYLCASSNHRGRGSETQYFGPGTRLLVL.

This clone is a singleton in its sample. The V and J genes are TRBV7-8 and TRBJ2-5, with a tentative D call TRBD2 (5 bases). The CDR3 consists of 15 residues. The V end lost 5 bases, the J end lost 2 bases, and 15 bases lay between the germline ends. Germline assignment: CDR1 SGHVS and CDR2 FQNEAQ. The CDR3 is CASSHPGVRQETQYF. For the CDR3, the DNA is TGTGCCAGCAGCCACCCCGGGGTGCGGCAAGAGACCCAGTACTTC.

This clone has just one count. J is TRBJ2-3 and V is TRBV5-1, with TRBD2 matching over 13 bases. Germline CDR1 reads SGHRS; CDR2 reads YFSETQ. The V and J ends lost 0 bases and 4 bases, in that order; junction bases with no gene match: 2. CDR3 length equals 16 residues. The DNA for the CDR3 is TGCGCCAGCAGCTTGGGACTAGCGGGAGGAGCAGATACGCAGTATTTT. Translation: CASSLGLAGGADTQYF.

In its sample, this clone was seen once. The CDR3 is CASSNYVTGELFF. CDR3 DNA: TGTGCCAGCAGCAACTACGTAACCGGGGAGCTGTTTTTT. This chain uses TRBV7-2 with TRBJ2-2; no clear D gene. V shed 5 bases and J shed 5 bases, with 9 bases lying between them. Germline CDR1 is SGHTA and CDR2 is FQGNSA. The CDR3 runs 13 residues.

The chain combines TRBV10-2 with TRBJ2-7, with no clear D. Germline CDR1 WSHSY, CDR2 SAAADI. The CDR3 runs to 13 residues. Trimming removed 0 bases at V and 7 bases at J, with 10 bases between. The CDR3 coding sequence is TGCGCCAGCAGTGAGTCGTTGAGATGGGAGCAGTACTTC. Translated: CASSESLRWEQYF.

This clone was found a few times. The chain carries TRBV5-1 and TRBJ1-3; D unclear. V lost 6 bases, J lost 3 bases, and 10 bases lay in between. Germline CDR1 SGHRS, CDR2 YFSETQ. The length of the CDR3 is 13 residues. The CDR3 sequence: CASKESGGNTIYF. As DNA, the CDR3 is TGCGCCAGCAAGGAATCGGGTGGAAACACCATATATTTT.

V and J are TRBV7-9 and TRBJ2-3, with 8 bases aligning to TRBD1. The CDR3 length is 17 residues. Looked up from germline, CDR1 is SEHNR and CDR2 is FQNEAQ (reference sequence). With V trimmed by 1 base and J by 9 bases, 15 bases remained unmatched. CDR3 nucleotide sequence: TGTGCCAGCAGCTTAGGCCCGAGACAGGGGATTTCGGTCACGCAGTATTTT. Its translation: CASSLGPRQGISVTQYF.

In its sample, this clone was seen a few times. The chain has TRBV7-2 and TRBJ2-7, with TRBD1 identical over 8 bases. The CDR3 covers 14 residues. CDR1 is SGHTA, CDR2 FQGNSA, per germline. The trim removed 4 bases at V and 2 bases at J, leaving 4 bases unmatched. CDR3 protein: CASSSQTGAYEQYF. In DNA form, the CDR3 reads TGTGCCAGCAGCTCCCAGACAGGGGCCTACGAGCAGTACTTC.

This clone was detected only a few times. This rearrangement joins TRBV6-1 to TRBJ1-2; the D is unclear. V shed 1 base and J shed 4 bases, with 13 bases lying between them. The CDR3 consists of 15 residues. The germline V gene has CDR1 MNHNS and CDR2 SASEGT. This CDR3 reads CASSEGSRGTYGYTF. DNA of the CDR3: TGTGCCAGCAGTGAAGGGTCCCGGGGAACCTATGGCTACACCTTC.

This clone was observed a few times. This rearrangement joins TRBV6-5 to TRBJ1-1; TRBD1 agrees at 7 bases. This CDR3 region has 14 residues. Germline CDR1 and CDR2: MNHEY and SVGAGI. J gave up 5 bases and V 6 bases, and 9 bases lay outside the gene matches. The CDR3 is CASRLDRAGTEAFF. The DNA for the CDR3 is TGTGCCAGCAGGTTAGACAGGGCAGGGACTGAAGCTTTCTTT.

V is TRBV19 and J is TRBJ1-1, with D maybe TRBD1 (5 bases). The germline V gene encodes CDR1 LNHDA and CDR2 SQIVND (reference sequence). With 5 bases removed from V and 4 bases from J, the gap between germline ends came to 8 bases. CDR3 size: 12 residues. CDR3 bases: TGTGCCAGTAGTCCCAGGGCCACTGAAGCTTTCTTT. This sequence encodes CASSPRATEAFF.

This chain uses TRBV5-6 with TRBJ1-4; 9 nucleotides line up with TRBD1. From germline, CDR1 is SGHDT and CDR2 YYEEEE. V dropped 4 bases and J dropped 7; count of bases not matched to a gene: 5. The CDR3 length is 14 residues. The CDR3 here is CASSVQGAGEKLFF. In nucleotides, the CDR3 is TGTGCCAGCAGCGTACAGGGGGCAGGTGAAAAACTGTTTTTT.

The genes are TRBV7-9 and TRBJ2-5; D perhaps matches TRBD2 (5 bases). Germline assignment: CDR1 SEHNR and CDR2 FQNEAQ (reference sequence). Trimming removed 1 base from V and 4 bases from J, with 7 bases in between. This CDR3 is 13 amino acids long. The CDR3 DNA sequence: TGTGCCAGCAGCTTAGTTGAGGGAGAGACCCAGTACTTC. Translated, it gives CASSLVEGETQYF.

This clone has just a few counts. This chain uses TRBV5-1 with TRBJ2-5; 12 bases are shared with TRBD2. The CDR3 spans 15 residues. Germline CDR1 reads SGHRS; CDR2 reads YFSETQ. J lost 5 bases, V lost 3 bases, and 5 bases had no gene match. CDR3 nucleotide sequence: TGCGCCAGCAGCTCGGGACTAGCGGGCGGCGAGACCCAGTACTTC. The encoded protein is CASSSGLAGGETQYF.

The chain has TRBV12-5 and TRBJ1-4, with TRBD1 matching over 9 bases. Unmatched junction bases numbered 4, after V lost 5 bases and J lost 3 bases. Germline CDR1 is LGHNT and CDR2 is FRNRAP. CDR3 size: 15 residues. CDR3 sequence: CASGPGTGSNEKLFF. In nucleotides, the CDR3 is TGTGCTAGTGGTCCAGGGACAGGGTCTAATGAAAAACTGTTTTTT.

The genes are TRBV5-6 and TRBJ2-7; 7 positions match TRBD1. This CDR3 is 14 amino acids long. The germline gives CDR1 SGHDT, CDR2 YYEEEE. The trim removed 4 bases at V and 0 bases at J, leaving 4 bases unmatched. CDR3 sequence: CASSRQGISYEQYF. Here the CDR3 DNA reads TGTGCCAGCAGCCGACAGGGTATCTCCTACGAGCAGTACTTC. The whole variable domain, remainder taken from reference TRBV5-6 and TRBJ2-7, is DAGVTQSPTHLIKTRGQQVTLRCSPKSGHDTVSWYQQALGQGPQFIFQYYEEEERQRGNFPDRFSGHQFPNYSSELNVNALLLGDSALYLCASSRQGISYEQYFGPGTRLTVT.

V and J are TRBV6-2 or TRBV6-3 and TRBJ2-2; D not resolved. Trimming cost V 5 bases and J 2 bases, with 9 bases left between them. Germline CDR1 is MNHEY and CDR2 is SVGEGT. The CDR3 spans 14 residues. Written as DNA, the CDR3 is TGTGCCAGCAGTCCAAGACTCAACACCGGGGAGCTGTTTTTT. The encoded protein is CASSPRLNTGELFF.

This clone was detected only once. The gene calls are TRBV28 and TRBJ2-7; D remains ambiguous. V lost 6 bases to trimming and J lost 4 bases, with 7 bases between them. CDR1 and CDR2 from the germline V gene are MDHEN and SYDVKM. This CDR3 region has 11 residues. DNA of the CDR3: TGTGCCAGCAGAATGTATTACGAGCAGTACTTC. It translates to CASRMYYEQYF.

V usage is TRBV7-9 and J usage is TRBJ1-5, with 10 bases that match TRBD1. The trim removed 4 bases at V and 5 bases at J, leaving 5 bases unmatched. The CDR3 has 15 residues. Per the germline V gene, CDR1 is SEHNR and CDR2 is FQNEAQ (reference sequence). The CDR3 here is CASSSSGTGDQPQHF. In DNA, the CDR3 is TGTGCCAGCAGCTCCTCCGGGACAGGGGATCAGCCCCAGCATTTT.